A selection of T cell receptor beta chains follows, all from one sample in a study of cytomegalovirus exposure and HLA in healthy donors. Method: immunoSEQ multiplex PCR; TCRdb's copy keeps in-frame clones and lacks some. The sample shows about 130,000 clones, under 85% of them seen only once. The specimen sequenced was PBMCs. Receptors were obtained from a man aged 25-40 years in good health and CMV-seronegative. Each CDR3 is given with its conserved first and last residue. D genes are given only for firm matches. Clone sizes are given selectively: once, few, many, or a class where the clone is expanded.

DNA: TGCGCCAGCACGCTTCCCACTCTAGCGGGAGCTTCTCAAGAGACCCAGTACTTC
CDR3: CASTLPTLAGASQETQYF
J: TRBJ2-5
size: NA
D: TRBD2
V: TRBV5-1

DNA: TGTGCCAGCAGCCCCTCCGGAGGCGGCAATCAGCCCCAGCATTTT
CDR3: CASSPSGGGNQPQHF
J: TRBJ1-5
size: NA
D: NA
V: TRBV28

DNA: TGTGCCAGCAGCTTTTCGCCCGACAGTAAGTACGAGCAGTACTTC
CDR3: CASSFSPDSKYEQYF
J: TRBJ2-7
size: NA
D: NA
V: TRBV7-9

DNA: TGTGCCAGCAGTTCCCCCCCAGGGGGCGGTAACACCGGGGAGCTGTTTTTT
CDR3: CASSSPPGGGNTGELFF
J: TRBJ2-2
size: NA
D: TRBD1
V: TRBV28

DNA: TGCAGCGTTGACCATGGACAGTTCGAAGGCTACACCTTC
CDR3: CSVDHGQFEGYTF
J: TRBJ1-2
size: NA
D: NA
V: TRBV29-1

DNA: TGTGCCAGCAATCGCCCACTAGGGGGCCGGGGCACCGGGGAGCTGTTTTTT
CDR3: CASNRPLGGRGTGELFF
J: TRBJ2-2
size: NA
D: TRBD1
V: TRBV28

DNA: TGTGCCAGCAGCTTAATAGAGCAAGAGACCCAGTACTTC
CDR3: CASSLIEQETQYF
J: TRBJ2-5
size: NA
D: NA
V: TRBV7-2

DNA: TGTGCCAGCTCAGGGTCCGAATTCTACGAGCAGTACTTC
CDR3: CASSGSEFYEQYF
J: TRBJ2-7
size: NA
D: NA
V: TRBV6-5

DNA: TGTGCCAGTAGTTTCCTAACAGGGGGGAACACCGGGGAGCTGTTTTTT
CDR3: CASSFLTGGNTGELFF
J: TRBJ2-2
size: NA
D: TRBD1
V: TRBV19

DNA: TGTGCCAGCAGCTATAGCGGGGCTTGGACCCAGTACTTC
CDR3: CASSYSGAWTQYF
J: TRBJ2-5
size: NA
D: TRBD2
V: TRBV5-6

DNA: TGTGCCAGCAAGGGACAGGGGAGAGATGGCTACACCTTC
CDR3: CASKGQGRDGYTF
J: TRBJ1-2
size: NA
D: TRBD1
V: TRBV6-1

DNA: TGCAGCGTTAACAGGGGGTTTGGCGAGACCCAGTACTTC
CDR3: CSVNRGFGETQYF
J: TRBJ2-5
size: few
D: TRBD1
V: TRBV29-1

DNA: TGTGCCAGCAGCGCAGGGGGGCTACCAATCAACGAGCAGTACTTC
CDR3: CASSAGGLPINEQYF
J: TRBJ2-7
size: NA
D: NA
V: TRBV7-6

DNA: TGCGCCAGCAGAGGACGGGAGAATGAGCAGTTCTTC
CDR3: CASRGRENEQFF
J: TRBJ2-1
size: NA
D: NA
V: TRBV10-1

DNA: TGTGCCAGCAGTGAAGTTCGGGGGACTGAAGCTTTCTTT
CDR3: CASSEVRGTEAFF
J: TRBJ1-1
size: few
D: NA
V: TRBV6-1

DNA: TGCGCCAGCAGCTCGGGACTAGCGGGAGGCGAGCAGTACTTC
CDR3: CASSSGLAGGEQYF
J: TRBJ2-7
size: NA
D: TRBD2
V: TRBV5-1

DNA: TGCGCCAGCAGCCCGGGACAGGGTGGGAAACTTCAGAATGAAAAACTGTTTTTT
CDR3: CASSPGQGGKLQNEKLFF
J: TRBJ1-4
size: NA
D: TRBD1
V: TRBV4-1

DNA: TGTGCCAGACGGGACACGCAACGGCAGAACTTC
CDR3: CARRDTQRQNF
J: TRBJ2-7
size: NA
D: NA
V: TRBV6-4

DNA: TGTGCCAGCGGAGGAAGGGGGACCGGGGCCAACGTCCTGACTTTC
CDR3: CASGGRGTGANVLTF
J: TRBJ2-6
size: once
D: NA
V: TRBV9

DNA: TGTGCCAGCGCCGACAGGACCGGGGAGCTGTTTTTT
CDR3: CASADRTGELFF
J: TRBJ2-2
size: NA
D: NA
V: TRBV18

DNA: TGTGCCAGCAGCTTTCGCGGGGTTAACTATGGCTACACCTTC
CDR3: CASSFRGVNYGYTF
J: TRBJ1-2
size: NA
D: NA
V: TRBV5-6

DNA: TGTGCCAGCAGTTCTCAGGGCCGAGAGACCCAGTACTTC
CDR3: CASSSQGRETQYF
J: TRBJ2-5
size: NA
D: NA
V: TRBV7-8

DNA: TGCGCCAGCAGCCGAGACAGCCTCTCCTACGAGCAGTACTTC
CDR3: CASSRDSLSYEQYF
J: TRBJ2-7
size: NA
D: NA
V: TRBV5-1

DNA: TGTGCCAGCAACCGACAGGCTACTGGGGAGCTGTTTTTT
CDR3: CASNRQATGELFF
J: TRBJ2-2
size: NA
D: NA
V: TRBV7-2

DNA: TGCGCCAGCAGCCAAGATCGGGGGAACACTGAAGCTTTCTTT
CDR3: CASSQDRGNTEAFF
J: TRBJ1-1
size: NA
D: NA
V: TRBV4-3

DNA: TGTGCCAGCAGCACTCCGGGACAATCGTATGGCTACACCTTC
CDR3: CASSTPGQSYGYTF
J: TRBJ1-2
size: NA
D: NA
V: TRBV28

DNA: TGCGCCAGCAGTGAGTCACTGCAACGCACAGATACGCAGTATTTT
CDR3: CASSESLQRTDTQYF
J: TRBJ2-3
size: NA
D: NA
V: TRBV10-2

DNA: TGTGCCAGCAGCCCATCTACAGGGTGGGCCAACACTGAAGCTTTCTTT
CDR3: CASSPSTGWANTEAFF
J: TRBJ1-1
size: few
D: NA
V: TRBV5-6

DNA: TGTGCCAGCAGTTACTACCCGGGCAGGGGGCTTCATGAAGCTTTCTTT
CDR3: CASSYYPGRGLHEAFF
J: TRBJ1-1
size: NA
D: TRBD1
V: TRBV6-6

DNA: TGTGCCAGCAGCTCCCCCCGACTAGCGGGTGGGGGCGAGCAGTACTTC
CDR3: CASSSPRLAGGGEQYF
J: TRBJ2-7
size: NA
D: TRBD2
V: TRBV7-2

DNA: TGTGCCTGGTCGCGCTCTGAAGCTTTCTTT
CDR3: CAWSRSEAFF
J: TRBJ1-1
size: NA
D: NA
V: TRBV30

DNA: TGTGCCAGCAGTGATCGGGGGGGCATGAACACTGAAGCTTTCTTT
CDR3: CASSDRGGMNTEAFF
J: TRBJ1-1
size: NA
D: NA
V: TRBV6-4

DNA: TGTGCCAGCAGTGATATCGGTTACAATGAGCAGTTCTTC
CDR3: CASSDIGYNEQFF
J: TRBJ2-1
size: NA
D: NA
V: TRBV6-1

DNA: TGTGCCAGCAGCCAAGGTTCGCGGCCGGGGGGGCCCCAAGAGACCCAGTACTTC
CDR3: CASSQGSRPGGPQETQYF
J: TRBJ2-5
size: NA
D: TRBD2
V: TRBV4-2

DNA: TGCGCCAGCAGCACCCGACAGGGACTAGCGGGAGGGCAGAGCACAGATACGCAGTATTTT
CDR3: CASSTRQGLAGGQSTDTQYF
J: TRBJ2-3
size: once
D: TRBD2
V: TRBV4-3

DNA: TGTGCCTGGGAAGCAGGGTATAATGAAAAACTGTTTTTT
CDR3: CAWEAGYNEKLFF
J: TRBJ1-4
size: NA
D: NA
V: TRBV30

DNA: TGTGCCAGCTCACCTTTTCCCGGGAGCACCTCTGGGGCCAACGTCCTGACTTTC
CDR3: CASSPFPGSTSGANVLTF
J: TRBJ2-6
size: NA
D: NA
V: TRBV18

DNA: TGCGCCAGCAGCTTGCTAGGCGGGGGTGGGGAGACCCAGTACTTC
CDR3: CASSLLGGGGETQYF
J: TRBJ2-5
size: NA
D: TRBD2
V: TRBV5-1

DNA: TGTGCCAGCAGCCAAGGGGCCCTCGGCCCCACCGGGGAGCTGTTTTTT
CDR3: CASSQGALGPTGELFF
J: TRBJ2-2
size: NA
D: NA
V: TRBV14

DNA: TGCGCCAGCAGTGTACTAGACAATGAGCAGTTCTTC
CDR3: CASSVLDNEQFF
J: TRBJ2-1
size: NA
D: NA
V: TRBV10-1

DNA: TGCGCCAGCAGCTTGGCCCAGGGGGCGGATGAAAAACTGTTTTTT
CDR3: CASSLAQGADEKLFF
J: TRBJ1-4
size: NA
D: TRBD1
V: TRBV5-1